The 31 T cell receptor beta chains given below trace back to one sample, sequenced in a study of shared clonotypes between healthy human individuals. Sequenced by immunoSEQ multiplex PCR; TCRdb stores in-frame clones only, minus some. The table includes more than 900,000 clones, 70% to 80% detected once. The sample taken for sequencing was memory CD4+ T cells from PBMCs. As to subset: CD45RA-negative fraction. These receptors originate from a young man in good health. Some clones in this sample may be carry-over from other donors' samples.

This clone is a singleton in its sample. The V and J genes are TRBV10-3 and TRBJ1-1, with 11 bases identical to TRBD1. The CDR3 has 16 amino acids. Germline V gene sequence: CDR1 ENHRY, CDR2 SYGVKD. V shed 11 bases and J 5 bases; nucleotides not matched to a gene: 16. The CDR3 loop is CAASDRGRKGGTEAFF. The CDR3, as DNA: TGTGCCGCCTCGGACAGGGGGCGTAAGGGTGGGACTGAAGCTTTCTTT.

The genes are TRBV7-9 and TRBJ2-3; the D gene is possibly TRBD1 (6 bases). Germline V lookup: CDR1 SEHNR, CDR2 FQNEAQ (reference sequence). Between the trimmed V and J ends, which lost 2 bases and 4 bases, there was a span of 10 bases. The CDR3 extends over 14 amino acids. CDR3 coding DNA: TGTGCCAGCAGCTTAACACAGGGATCAGATACGCAGTATTTT. This codes for CASSLTQGSDTQYF.

This chain connects TRBV27 to TRBJ1-5; D might be TRBD1 (5 bases). V shed 6 bases and J shed 1 base, with 16 bases lying between them. There are 16 residues in the CDR3. Looked up from germline, CDR1 is MNHEY and CDR2 is SMNVEV (reference sequence). The CDR3 DNA reads as TGTGCCAGCAGACAAAGGGGCAGGTCCAGCAATCAGCCCCAGCATTTT. Its protein is CASRQRGRSSNQPQHF.

V usage is TRBV4-2 and J usage is TRBJ1-1; TRBD1 matches at 7 bases. This CDR3 has 16 residues. V was pared by 1 base and J by 6 bases, with 11 bases of the junction left unmatched. From germline, CDR1 is LGHNA and CDR2 YNFKEQ. The CDR3 nucleotides read TGTGCCAGCAGCCAAGCTCCAAGGGGGCGCGTCGCTGAAGCTTTCTTT. It specifies CASSQAPRGRVAEAFF.

This clone was detected only a few times. The V and J genes are TRBV7-9 and TRBJ2-2; 11 bases map to TRBD2. CDR3 size: 14 residues. Looked up from germline, CDR1 is SEHNR and CDR2 is FQNEAQ (reference sequence). With 4 bases clipped from V and 6 bases from J, the junction kept 1 base outside the gene matches. In DNA form, the CDR3 reads TGTGCCAGCAGCTCGGGACTAGCGGCCGGGGAGCTGTTTTTT. Its protein is CASSSGLAAGELFF.

The rearrangement joins TRBV4-2 to TRBJ2-7; D is uncertain. The CDR3 loop spans 13 amino acids. Per the germline V gene, CDR1 is LGHNA and CDR2 is YNFKEQ. The V gene lost 3 bases and the J gene lost 9 bases, with 15 bases spanning the gap. The CDR3 protein is CASSQARVPGQYF. In DNA, the CDR3 is TGTGCCAGCAGCCAGGCCCGGGTGCCAGGGCAGTACTTC.

This sequence joins TRBV7-3 and TRBJ2-7; D may be TRBD1 (7 bases). This CDR3 is 15 amino acids long. The V and J ends lost 2 bases and 3 bases respectively, with 14 bases between them. From germline, CDR1 is SGHTA and CDR2 FQGTGA. The CDR3 protein is CASSLGPQGGYEQYF. CDR3 nucleotides: TGTGCCAGCAGCTTAGGTCCTCAGGGGGGCTACGAGCAGTACTTC.

The CDR3 DNA sequence: TGTGCCAGCAGATGGGACAGTTATAGCAATCAGCCCCAGCATTTT. Translated, it gives CASRWDSYSNQPQHF. V and J are TRBV14 and TRBJ1-5; TRBD1 matches 7 bases. This CDR3 contains 15 residues. Germline V lookup: CDR1 SGHDN, CDR2 FVKESK. J was trimmed by 0 bases and V by 6 bases; bases with no gene match: 5.

CDR3 region: CASSDLTSGGDEQFF. The CDR3 nucleotides are TGTGCCAGCAGCGATCTGACTAGCGGGGGGGATGAGCAGTTCTTC. The chain employs TRBV9 and TRBJ2-1, with TRBD2 matching 14 bases. There are 15 residues in the CDR3. Germline-derived CDR1 and CDR2 are SGDLS and YYNGEE. V was pared by 3 bases and J by 8 bases, with 4 bases of the junction left unmatched. The whole variable domain, filled in from reference TRBV9 and TRBJ2-1, reads DSGVTQTPKHLITATGQRVTLRCSPRSGDLSVYWYQQSLDQGLQFLIQYYNGEERAKGNILERFSAQQFPDLHSELNLSSLELGDSALYFCASSDLTSGGDEQFFGPGTRLTVL.

The chain links TRBV7-8 to TRBJ2-1; 15 bases map to TRBD2. V was clipped by 5 bases and J by 6 bases; unmatched bases: 8. The CDR3 runs to 17 residues. The V gene's germline CDR1 is SGHVS and CDR2 FQNEAQ. The CDR3 spells CASSPRTSGRGGNEQFF. DNA for the CDR3: TGTGCCAGCAGCCCGCGGACTAGCGGGAGGGGGGGCAATGAGCAGTTCTTC. The full variable domain, completed using reference TRBV7-8 and TRBJ2-1, is GAGVSQSPRYKVAKRGQDVALRCDPISGHVSLFWYQQALGQGPEFLTYFQNEAQLDKSGLPSDRFFAERPEGSVSTLKIQRTQQEDSAVYLCASSPRTSGRGGNEQFFGPGTRLTVL.

Comments on this clone: Different DNA sequences within this sample yield the same CDR3. The chain employs TRBV29-1 and TRBJ1-1; D gene uncertain. Deletions cut 4 bases from V and 4 bases from J, with 13 bases between. Germline CDR1 reads SQVTM; CDR2 reads ANQGSEA. CDR3 length: 13 amino acids. CDR3 region: CSVVAGPGTEAFF. DNA of the CDR3: TGCAGCGTTGTAGCTGGGCCGGGCACTGAAGCTTTCTTT.

This clone was detected once. The V gene is TRBV18, the J gene TRBJ1-2, with D perhaps TRBD1 (5 bases). The CDR3 runs 15 residues. The germline V gene has CDR1 KGHSH and CDR2 LQKENI. V was cut by 2 bases and J by 8 bases, with 18 bases left in between. The CDR3 is CASSPTGTGLGGYTF. The CDR3 DNA is TGTGCCAGCTCACCAACCGGGACCGGGTTGGGCGGCTACACCTTC. The variable domain in full, with the rest retrieved from reference TRBV18 and TRBJ1-2, is NAGVMQNPRHLVRRRGQEARLRCSPMKGHSHVYWYRQLPEEGLKFMVYLQKENIIDESGMPKERFSAEFPKEGPSILRIQQVVRGDSAAYFCASSPTGTGLGGYTFGSGTRLTVV.

J is TRBJ1-1 and V is TRBV9; D is possibly TRBD1 (6 bases). Trimming shortened V by 0 bases and J by 3 bases, and 12 bases separated the two germline ends. Looked up from germline, CDR1 is SGDLS and CDR2 is YYNGEE. This CDR3 is 15 amino acids long. The CDR3 is CASSVVGGADTEAFF. In DNA, the CDR3 is TGTGCCAGCAGCGTAGTTGGGGGGGCGGACACTGAAGCTTTCTTT.

This chain links TRBV7-2 with TRBJ2-1, with D unclear. Germline-derived CDR1 and CDR2 are SGHTA and FQGNSA. The CDR3 loop spans 14 amino acids. Trimming took 5 bases from V and 2 from J, leaving 10 bases between them. The CDR3 DNA is TGTGCCAGCAGCCCAAACAACGCCTACAATGAGCAGTTCTTC. Protein sequence: CASSPNNAYNEQFF.

The CDR3 DNA follows: TGCGCCAGCAGCTTGGTGGCTAGCGGGAGGACCACTCCTTACGAGCAGTACTTC. It yields the protein CASSLVASGRTTPYEQYF. The genes are TRBV5-1 and TRBJ2-7; 11 bases align to TRBD2. This CDR3 region has 18 residues. The germline CDR1 and CDR2 sequences are SGHRS and YFSETQ. Unmatched junction bases numbered 12, after V lost 0 bases and J lost 4 bases. Looking up the rest from reference TRBV5-1 and TRBJ2-7 gives the full variable domain: KAGVTQTPRYLIKTRGQQVTLSCSPISGHRSVSWYQQTPGQGLQFLFEYFSETQRNKGNFPGRFSGRQFSNSRSEMNVSTLELGDSALYLCASSLVASGRTTPYEQYFGPGTRLTVT.

V and J are TRBV2 and TRBJ1-2; D is unclear. The germline gives CDR1 SNHLY, CDR2 FYNNEI. This CDR3 spans 12 amino acids. The V and J ends lost 6 bases and 9 bases respectively, with 14 bases between them. The CDR3 here is CASRRAEDSYTF. CDR3 DNA: TGTGCCAGCAGGAGGGCGGAGGATAGCTACACCTTC.

This clone occurred once. The genes are TRBV27 and TRBJ2-5, with D unclear. V lost 5 bases and J 2 bases, leaving 9 bases between the germline ends. CDR3 size: 13 residues. Germline CDR1 reads MNHEY; CDR2 reads SMNVEV (reference sequence). CDR3 sequence reads: CASSRVGQETQYF. CDR3 nucleotide sequence: TGTGCCAGCAGTAGGGTAGGACAAGAGACCCAGTACTTC.

This clone has ten or more counts. The chain links TRBV30 to TRBJ2-7; D may be TRBD2 (6 bases). CDR1 and CDR2 from the germline V gene are GTSNPN and SVGIG (reference sequence). The CDR3 consists of 14 residues. The V and J ends lost 5 bases and 4 bases respectively, with 18 bases between them. The CDR3 DNA is TGTGCCTGGGGGACTGGGACTCCCCCTTACGAGCAGTACTTC. Its translation is CAWGTGTPPYEQYF.

The chain is built from TRBV5-1 and TRBJ2-2; no definite D call. CDR3 length: 14 amino acids. The V gene lost 3 bases and the J gene lost 2 bases, with 8 bases spanning the gap. Germline CDR1 and CDR2: SGHRS and YFSETQ. The CDR3 DNA is TGCGCCAGCAGCTCCGGACGAAACACCGGGGAGCTGTTTTTT. Protein: CASSSGRNTGELFF.

In its sample, this clone was seen once. The rearrangement joins TRBV5-1 to TRBJ1-1; TRBD1 is a possible D gene (5 bases). Germline CDR1 reads SGHRS; CDR2 reads YFSETQ. V lost 4 bases to trimming and J lost 1 base, with 14 bases between them. CDR3 length: 15 residues. The CDR3 coding sequence is TGCGCCAGCAGCGAGAGGACAAACGCGAACACTGAAGCTTTCTTT. Its protein is CASSERTNANTEAFF.

V and J are TRBV4-1 and TRBJ2-3, with TRBD2 matching over 8 bases. Germline V CDR1 and CDR2: MGHRA, YSYEKL. Trimming cost V 4 bases and J 14 bases; bases outside gene matches: 17. The CDR3 is 15 residues long. In nucleotides, the CDR3 is TGCGCCAGCAGCCTGTTGGTTACGCGGGGGGTAAAGTGGTATTTT. This translates into CASSLLVTRGVKWYF.

This chain uses TRBV7-7 with TRBJ2-6; no reliable D call. Trimming took 5 bases from V and 2 from J, leaving 13 bases between them. From germline, CDR1 is SSHAT and CDR2 FNYEAQ (reference sequence). The CDR3 is 16 residues long. CDR3 in amino acids: CASSNAPGTGANVLTF. The CDR3 DNA is TGTGCCAGCAGCAACGCACCCGGAACTGGGGCCAACGTCCTGACTTTC. The whole variable domain, filled in from reference TRBV7-7 and TRBJ2-6, reads GAGVSQSPRYKVTKRGQDVTLRCDPISSHATLYWYQQALGQGPEFLTYFNYEAQPDKSGLPSDRFSAERPEGSISTLTIQRTEQRDSAMYRCASSNAPGTGANVLTFGAGSRLTVL.

The genes are TRBV7-9 and TRBJ1-2, with 8 bases matching TRBD1. Trimming took 5 bases from V and 6 from J; bases not matched to a gene: 5. Germline assignment: CDR1 SEHNR and CDR2 FQNEAQ (reference sequence). This CDR3 contains 13 residues. CDR3 bases: TGTGCCAGCAGCCTCAGGGGGCGAGATGGCTACACCTTC. Its protein is CASSLRGRDGYTF. Full variable domain (outside the CDR3, taken from reference TRBV7-9 and TRBJ1-2): DTGVSQNPRHKITKRGQNVTFRCDPISEHNRLYWYRQTLGQGPEFLTYFQNEAQLEKSRLLSDRFSAERPKGSFSTLEIQRTEQGDSAMYLCASSLRGRDGYTFGSGTRLTVV.

Points on this clone: Since a much larger clone is just one base distant, this may be a read error. The rearrangement links TRBV6-5 to TRBJ1-1, with D possibly TRBD1 on 5 matching bases. This CDR3 is built from 11 residues. V lost 8 bases and J lost 4, with 8 bases in between. CDR1 MNHEY and CDR2 SVGAGI come from the germline V gene. The CDR3 nucleotides read TGTGCCAGCGAGAGGGGCACTGAAGCTTTCTTT. This translates into CASERGTEAFF.

The genes are TRBV18 and TRBJ1-1; possible D gene TRBD1, 5 bases. The germline gives CDR1 KGHSH, CDR2 LQKENI. The CDR3 runs 15 residues. Trimming removed 5 bases from V and 1 base from J, with 14 bases in between. The CDR3 spells CASSSGDTGNTEAFF. CDR3 nucleotides: TGTGCCAGCTCATCGGGCGATACAGGGAACACTGAAGCTTTCTTT.

Comments on this clone: Other DNA sequences from this sample encode an identical CDR3 as well. The V gene is TRBV18, the J gene TRBJ1-1; D is possibly TRBD1 (5 bases). Trimming cost V 3 bases and J 7 bases, with 6 bases left between them. Germline CDR1 and CDR2: KGHSH and LQKENI. The CDR3 runs 11 residues. As DNA, the CDR3 is TGTGCCAGCTCACCCGACAGTGAAGCTTTCTTT. Translated, it gives CASSPDSEAFF.

Comment on this clone: The sample contains more than one DNA sequence encoding this CDR3. V is TRBV20-1 and J is TRBJ1-2; no definite D call. Germline assignment: CDR1 DFQATT and CDR2 SNEGSKA (reference sequence). V shed 3 bases and J shed 3 bases, with 5 bases lying between them. The CDR3 is 11 residues long. CDR3 residues: CSASRDYGYTF. In nucleotides, the CDR3 is TGCAGTGCTAGCCGAGACTATGGCTACACCTTC.

The rearrangement links TRBV9 to TRBJ2-1; 8 nucleotides align to TRBD1. V gave up 4 bases and J gave up 8 bases; unmatched junction bases: 8. CDR1 is SGDLS and CDR2 is YYNGEE in the germline V gene. CDR3 length: 14 residues. In nucleotides, the CDR3 is TGTGCCAGCAGCCCTGACAGGGGCTTCGATGAGCAGTTCTTC. Protein: CASSPDRGFDEQFF.

The genes are TRBV27 and TRBJ2-4; tentative D call: TRBD2 (5 bases). CDR1 and CDR2 from the germline V gene are MNHEY and SMNVEV (reference sequence). CDR3 length: 16 amino acids. Trimming cost V 6 bases and J 1 base, with 16 bases left between them. In DNA, the CDR3 is TGTGCCAGCAGCCCAGGACTGGGAAGGGCCAAAAACATTCAGTACTTC. It translates to CASSPGLGRAKNIQYF.

The V call is TRBV7-2, the J call TRBJ1-2; 7 positions agree with TRBD1. The J segment lost 7 bases and the V segment lost 1 base, leaving 6 bases of the junction unmatched. CDR1 is SGHTA, CDR2 FQGNSA, per germline. CDR3 length: 14 amino acids. The CDR3, as DNA: TGTGCCAGCAGCTTAGGGACAGGAGTGGGTGGCTACACCTTC. Amino acids: CASSLGTGVGGYTF.

The J gene is TRBJ1-1, the V gene TRBV4-3, with D hard to call. The CDR3 consists of 18 residues. V lost 6 bases and J lost 0, with 23 bases in between. The germline V gene encodes CDR1 LGHNA and CDR2 YSLEER. In DNA, the CDR3 is TGCGCCAGCAGTCACCAATTCCTACGGAAGTCCATGAACACTGAAGCTTTCTTT. It specifies CASSHQFLRKSMNTEAFF.